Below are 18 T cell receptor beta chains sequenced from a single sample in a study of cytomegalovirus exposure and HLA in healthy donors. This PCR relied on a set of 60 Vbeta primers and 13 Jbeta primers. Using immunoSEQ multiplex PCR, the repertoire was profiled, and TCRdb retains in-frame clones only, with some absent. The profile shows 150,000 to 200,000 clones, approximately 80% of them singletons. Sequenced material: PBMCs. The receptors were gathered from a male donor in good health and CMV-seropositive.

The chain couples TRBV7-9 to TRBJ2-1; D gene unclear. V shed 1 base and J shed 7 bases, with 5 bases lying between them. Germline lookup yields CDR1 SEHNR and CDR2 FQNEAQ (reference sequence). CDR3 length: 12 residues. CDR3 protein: CASSLDRNEQFF. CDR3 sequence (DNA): TGTGCCAGCAGCTTAGATCGGAATGAGCAGTTCTTC.

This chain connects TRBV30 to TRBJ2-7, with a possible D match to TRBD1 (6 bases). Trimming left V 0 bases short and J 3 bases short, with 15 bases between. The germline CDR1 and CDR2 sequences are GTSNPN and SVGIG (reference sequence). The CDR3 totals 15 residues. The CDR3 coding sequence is TGTGCCTGGAGTGTACGGGACATCGGCATCTACGAGCAGTACTTC. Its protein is CAWSVRDIGIYEQYF.

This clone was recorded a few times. CDR3 nucleotides: TGTGCCAGCAGTTACTCGGGGACTCCGAATGAAAAACTGTTTTTT. Translated: CASSYSGTPNEKLFF. The V and J genes are TRBV6-5 and TRBJ1-4; D is possibly TRBD1 (5 bases). The CDR3 consists of 15 residues. CDR1 and CDR2 (germline): MNHEY, SVGAGI. V gave up 0 bases and J gave up 5 bases, with 10 bases separating them.

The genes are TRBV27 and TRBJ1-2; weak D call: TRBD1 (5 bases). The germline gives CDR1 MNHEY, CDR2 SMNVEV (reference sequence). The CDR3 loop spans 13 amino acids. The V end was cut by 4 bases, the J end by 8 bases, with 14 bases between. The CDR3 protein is CASSSLDSGGYTF. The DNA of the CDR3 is TGTGCCAGCAGTTCCCTCGATTCAGGGGGCTACACCTTC.

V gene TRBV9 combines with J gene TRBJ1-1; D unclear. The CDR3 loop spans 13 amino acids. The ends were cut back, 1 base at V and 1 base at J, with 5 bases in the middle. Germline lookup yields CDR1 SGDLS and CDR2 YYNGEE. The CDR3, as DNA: TGTGCCAGCAGCGTACGGTGGAACACTGAAGCTTTCTTT. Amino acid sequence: CASSVRWNTEAFF. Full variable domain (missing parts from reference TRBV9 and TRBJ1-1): DSGVTQTPKHLITATGQRVTLRCSPRSGDLSVYWYQQSLDQGLQFLIQYYNGEERAKGNILERFSAQQFPDLHSELNLSSLELGDSALYFCASSVRWNTEAFFGQGTRLTVV.

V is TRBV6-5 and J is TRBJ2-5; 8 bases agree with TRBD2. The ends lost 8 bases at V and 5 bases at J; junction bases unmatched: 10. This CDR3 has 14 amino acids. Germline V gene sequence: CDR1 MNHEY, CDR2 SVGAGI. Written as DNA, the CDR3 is TGTGCCAGCGCCCGCGGGGGGCCCCAGGAGACCCAGTACTTC. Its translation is CASARGGPQETQYF.

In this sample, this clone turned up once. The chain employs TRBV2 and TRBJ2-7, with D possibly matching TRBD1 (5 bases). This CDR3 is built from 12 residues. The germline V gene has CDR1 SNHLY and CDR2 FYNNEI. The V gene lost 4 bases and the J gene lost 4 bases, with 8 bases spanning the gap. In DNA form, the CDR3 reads TGTGCCAGCAGTGTAGACAGTTACGAGCAGTACTTC. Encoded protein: CASSVDSYEQYF.

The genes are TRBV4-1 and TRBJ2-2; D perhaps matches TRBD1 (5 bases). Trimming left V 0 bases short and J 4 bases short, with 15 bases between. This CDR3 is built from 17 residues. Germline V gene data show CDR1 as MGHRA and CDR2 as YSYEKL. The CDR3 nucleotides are TGCGCCAGCAGCCAAGATTCGGGCAGGGAACTCACCGGGGAGCTGTTTTTT. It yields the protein CASSQDSGRELTGELFF.

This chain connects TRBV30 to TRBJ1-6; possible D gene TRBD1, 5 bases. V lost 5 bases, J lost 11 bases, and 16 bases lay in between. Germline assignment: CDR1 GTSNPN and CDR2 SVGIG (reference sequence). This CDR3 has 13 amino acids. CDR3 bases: TGTGCCTGGGGCGTACAGGCTCGGGCACCCCTCCACTTT. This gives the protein CAWGVQARAPLHF.

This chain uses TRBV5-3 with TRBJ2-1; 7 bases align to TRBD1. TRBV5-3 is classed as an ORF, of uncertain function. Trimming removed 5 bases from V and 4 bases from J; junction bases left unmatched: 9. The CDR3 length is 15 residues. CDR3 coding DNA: TGTGCCAGAAGTAACCCCGGGACAGCATACAATGAGCAGTTCTTC. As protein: CARSNPGTAYNEQFF.

CDR3 in DNA: TGTGCCAGCTCACCAACAGTGGAGGTTACCCAGTACTTC. Translating gives CASSPTVEVTQYF. The chain joins TRBV18 to TRBJ2-5, with D possibly matching TRBD2 (5 bases). The CDR3 loop spans 13 amino acids. Trimming took off 2 bases at V and 8 bases at J, with 12 bases between the two ends. In germline, CDR1 is KGHSH, CDR2 LQKENI.

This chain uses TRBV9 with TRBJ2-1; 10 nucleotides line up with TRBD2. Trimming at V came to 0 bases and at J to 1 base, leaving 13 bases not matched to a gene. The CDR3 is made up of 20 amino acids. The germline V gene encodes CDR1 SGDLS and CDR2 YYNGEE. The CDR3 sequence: CASSVGTASGGRYSYNEQFF. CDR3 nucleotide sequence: TGTGCCAGCAGCGTAGGAACAGCTAGCGGGGGCCGATATTCCTACAATGAGCAGTTCTTC.

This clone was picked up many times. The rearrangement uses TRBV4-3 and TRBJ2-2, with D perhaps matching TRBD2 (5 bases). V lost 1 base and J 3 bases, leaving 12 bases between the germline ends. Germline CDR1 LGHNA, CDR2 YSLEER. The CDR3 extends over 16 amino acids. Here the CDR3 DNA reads TGCGCCAGCAGCCAAGCGGGAACCACCTACACCGGGGAGCTGTTTTTT. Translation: CASSQAGTTYTGELFF.

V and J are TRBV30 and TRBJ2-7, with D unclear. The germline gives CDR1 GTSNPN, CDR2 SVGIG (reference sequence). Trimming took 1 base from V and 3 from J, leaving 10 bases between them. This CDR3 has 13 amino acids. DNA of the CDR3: TGTGCCTGGAGTGCTCTCGCTAACTACGAGCAGTACTTC. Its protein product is CAWSALANYEQYF.

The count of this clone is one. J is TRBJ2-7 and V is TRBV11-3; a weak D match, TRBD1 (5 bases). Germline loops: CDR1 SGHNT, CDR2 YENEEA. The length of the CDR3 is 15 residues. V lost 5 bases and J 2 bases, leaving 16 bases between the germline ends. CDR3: CASSPGRANPYEQYF. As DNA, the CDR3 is TGTGCCAGCAGCCCCGGCAGGGCGAACCCCTACGAGCAGTACTTC. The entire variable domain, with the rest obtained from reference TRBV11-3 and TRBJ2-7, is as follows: EAGVVQSPRYKIIEKKQPVAFWCNPISGHNTLYWYLQNLGQGPELLIRYENEEAVDDSQLPKDRFSAERLKGVDSTLKIQPAELGDSAVYLCASSPGRANPYEQYFGPGTRLTVT.

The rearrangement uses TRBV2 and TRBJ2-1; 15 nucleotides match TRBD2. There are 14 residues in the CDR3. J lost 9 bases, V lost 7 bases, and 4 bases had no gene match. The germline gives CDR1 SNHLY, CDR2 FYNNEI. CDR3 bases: TGTGCCAGCAATGGACTAGCGGGGGGGATTGAGCAGTTCTTC. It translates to CASNGLAGGIEQFF.

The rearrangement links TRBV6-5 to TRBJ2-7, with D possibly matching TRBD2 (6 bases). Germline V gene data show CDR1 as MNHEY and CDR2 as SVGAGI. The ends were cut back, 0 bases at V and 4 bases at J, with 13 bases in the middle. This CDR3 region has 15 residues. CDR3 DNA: TGTGCCAGCAGTTACTCGTATGACGGGGGTTACGAGCAGTACTTC. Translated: CASSYSYDGGYEQYF.

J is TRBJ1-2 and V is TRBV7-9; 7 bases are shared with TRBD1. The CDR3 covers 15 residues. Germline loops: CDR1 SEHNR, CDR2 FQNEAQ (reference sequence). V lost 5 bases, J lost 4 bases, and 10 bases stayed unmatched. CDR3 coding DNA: TGTGCCAGCAGCCAGCGACAGGGACAGATCTATGGCTACACCTTC. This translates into CASSQRQGQIYGYTF. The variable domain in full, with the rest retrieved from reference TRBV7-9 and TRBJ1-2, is DTGVSQNPRHKITKRGQNVTFRCDPISEHNRLYWYRQTLGQGPEFLTYFQNEAQLEKSRLLSDRFSAERPKGSFSTLEIQRTEQGDSAMYLCASSQRQGQIYGYTFGSGTRLTVV.